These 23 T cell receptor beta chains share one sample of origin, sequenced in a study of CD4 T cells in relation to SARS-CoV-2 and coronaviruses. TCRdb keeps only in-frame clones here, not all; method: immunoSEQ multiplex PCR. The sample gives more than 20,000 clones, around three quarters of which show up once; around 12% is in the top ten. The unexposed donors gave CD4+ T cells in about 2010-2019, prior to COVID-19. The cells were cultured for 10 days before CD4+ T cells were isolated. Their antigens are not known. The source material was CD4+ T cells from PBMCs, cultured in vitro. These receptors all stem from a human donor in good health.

CDR3 sequence: CASSIWTGNPSTDTQYF. In DNA, the CDR3 is TGTGCCAGTAGTATCTGGACAGGGAACCCTAGCACAGATACGCAGTATTTT. The chain employs TRBV19 and TRBJ2-3; 8 nucleotides line up with TRBD1. The CDR3 loop spans 17 amino acids. CDR1 and CDR2 (germline): LNHDA, SQIVND (reference sequence). V was pared by 3 bases and J by 0 bases, with 8 bases of the junction left unmatched.

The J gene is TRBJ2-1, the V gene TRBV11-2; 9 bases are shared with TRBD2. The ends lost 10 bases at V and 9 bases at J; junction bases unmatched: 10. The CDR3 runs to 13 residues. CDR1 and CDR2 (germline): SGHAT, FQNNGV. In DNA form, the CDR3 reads TGTGCCATAGGCGGGAGGGCTACGGGTGAGCAGTTCTTC. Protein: CAIGGRATGEQFF. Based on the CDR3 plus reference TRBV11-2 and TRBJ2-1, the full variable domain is EAGVAQSPRYKIIEKRQSVAFWCNPISGHATLYWYQQILGQGPKLLIQFQNNGVVDDSQLPKDRFSAERLKGVDSTLKIQPAKLEDSAVYLCAIGGRATGEQFFGPGTRLTVL.

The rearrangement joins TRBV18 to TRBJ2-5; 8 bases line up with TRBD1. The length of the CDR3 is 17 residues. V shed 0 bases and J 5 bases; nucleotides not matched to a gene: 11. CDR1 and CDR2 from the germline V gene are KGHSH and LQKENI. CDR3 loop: CASSPPGQAGGGETQYF. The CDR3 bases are TGTGCCAGCTCACCACCGGGACAGGCCGGAGGGGGGGAGACCCAGTACTTC.

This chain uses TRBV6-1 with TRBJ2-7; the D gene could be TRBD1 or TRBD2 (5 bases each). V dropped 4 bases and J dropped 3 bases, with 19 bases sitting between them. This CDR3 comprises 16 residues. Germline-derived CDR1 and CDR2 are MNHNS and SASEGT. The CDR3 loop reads CASSVSGTEHIYEQYF. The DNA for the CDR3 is TGTGCCAGCAGTGTGTCCGGGACGGAGCACATCTACGAGCAGTACTTC.

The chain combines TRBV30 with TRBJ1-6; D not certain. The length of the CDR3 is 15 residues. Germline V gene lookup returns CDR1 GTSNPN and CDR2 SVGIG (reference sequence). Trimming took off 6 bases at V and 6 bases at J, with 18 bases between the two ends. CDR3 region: CACPGPERSNSPLHF. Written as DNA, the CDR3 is TGTGCCTGTCCGGGCCCAGAGAGGAGTAATTCACCCCTCCACTTT.

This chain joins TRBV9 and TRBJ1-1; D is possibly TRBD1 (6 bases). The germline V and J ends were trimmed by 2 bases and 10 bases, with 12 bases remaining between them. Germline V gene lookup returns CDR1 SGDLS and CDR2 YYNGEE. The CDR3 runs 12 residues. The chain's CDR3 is CASSVGGGRAFF. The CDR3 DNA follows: TGTGCCAGCAGCGTTGGGGGGGGCCGAGCTTTCTTT.

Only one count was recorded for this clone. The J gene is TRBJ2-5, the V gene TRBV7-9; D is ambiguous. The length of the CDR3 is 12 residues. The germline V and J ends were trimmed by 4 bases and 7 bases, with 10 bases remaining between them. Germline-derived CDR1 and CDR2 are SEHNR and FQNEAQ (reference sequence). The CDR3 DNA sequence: TGTGCCAGCAGCTCGACGGGCGGGACCCAGTACTTC. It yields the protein CASSSTGGTQYF.

In DNA, the CDR3 is TGTGCCACCCGGACAGGGAGAGGCGAAAAACTGTTTTTT. Encoded protein: CATRTGRGEKLFF. The V gene is TRBV10-3, the J gene TRBJ1-4; 8 nucleotides line up with TRBD1. Germline-derived CDR1 and CDR2 are ENHRY and SYGVKD. J was trimmed by 8 bases and V by 10 bases; bases with no gene match: 9. The CDR3 is made up of 13 amino acids.

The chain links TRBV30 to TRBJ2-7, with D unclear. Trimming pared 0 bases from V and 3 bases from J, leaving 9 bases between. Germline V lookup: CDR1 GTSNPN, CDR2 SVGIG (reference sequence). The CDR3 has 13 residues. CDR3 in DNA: TGTGCCTGGAGTGTACGTCTGAGCTACGAGCAGTACTTC. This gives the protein CAWSVRLSYEQYF.

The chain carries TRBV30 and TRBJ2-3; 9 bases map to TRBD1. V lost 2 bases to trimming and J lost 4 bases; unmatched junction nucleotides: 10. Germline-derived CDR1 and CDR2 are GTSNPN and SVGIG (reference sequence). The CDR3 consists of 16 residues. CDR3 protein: CAWSTPTGGRPDTQYF. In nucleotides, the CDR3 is TGTGCCTGGAGTACCCCGACAGGGGGTCGCCCAGATACGCAGTATTTT.

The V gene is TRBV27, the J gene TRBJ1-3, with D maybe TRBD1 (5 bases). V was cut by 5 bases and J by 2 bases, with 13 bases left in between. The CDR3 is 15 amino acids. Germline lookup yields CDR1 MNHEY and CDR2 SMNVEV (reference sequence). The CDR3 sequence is CASSKAGFPGNTIYF. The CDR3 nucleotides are TGTGCCAGCAGTAAAGCAGGGTTCCCTGGAAACACCATATATTTT.

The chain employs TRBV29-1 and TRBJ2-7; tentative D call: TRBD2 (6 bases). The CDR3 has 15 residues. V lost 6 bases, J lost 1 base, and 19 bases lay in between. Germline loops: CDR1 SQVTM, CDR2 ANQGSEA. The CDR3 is CSVASAGLRSYEQYF. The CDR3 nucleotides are TGCAGCGTCGCTTCTGCGGGGCTTAGGTCCTACGAGCAGTACTTC.

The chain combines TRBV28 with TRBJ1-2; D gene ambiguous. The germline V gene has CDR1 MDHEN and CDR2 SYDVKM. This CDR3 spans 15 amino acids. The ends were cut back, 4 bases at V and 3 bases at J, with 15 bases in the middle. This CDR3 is CASSSVGNLDYGYTF. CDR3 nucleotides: TGTGCCAGCAGTTCGGTAGGGAATCTGGACTATGGCTACACCTTC.

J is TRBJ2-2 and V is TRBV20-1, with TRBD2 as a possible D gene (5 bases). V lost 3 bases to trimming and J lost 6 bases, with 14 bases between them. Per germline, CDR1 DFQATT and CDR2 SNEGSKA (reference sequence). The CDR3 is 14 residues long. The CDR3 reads CSASSEGGAGELFF. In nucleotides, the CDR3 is TGCAGTGCTAGTAGCGAGGGTGGCGCCGGGGAGCTGTTTTTT.

The CDR3 coding sequence is TGTGCCAGCAGCGTAATGGCAGGGTTGAATTCACCCCTCCACTTT. It encodes CASSVMAGLNSPLHF. J is TRBJ1-6 and V is TRBV9; maybe TRBD1 (5 bases). V gave up 1 base and J gave up 7 bases, with 12 bases separating them. The germline V gene encodes CDR1 SGDLS and CDR2 YYNGEE. CDR3 length equals 15 residues.

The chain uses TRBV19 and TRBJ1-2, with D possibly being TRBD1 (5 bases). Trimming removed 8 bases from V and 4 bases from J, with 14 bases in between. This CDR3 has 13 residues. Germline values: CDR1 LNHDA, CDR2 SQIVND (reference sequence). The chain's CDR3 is CASGAEVAYGYTF. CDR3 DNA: TGTGCCAGTGGGGCGGAGGTTGCCTATGGCTACACCTTC.

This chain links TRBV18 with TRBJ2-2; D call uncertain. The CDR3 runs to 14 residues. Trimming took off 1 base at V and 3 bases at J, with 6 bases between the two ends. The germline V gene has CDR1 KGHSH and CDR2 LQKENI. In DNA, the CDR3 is TGTGCCAGCTCACCACGTTCCGACACCGGGGAGCTGTTTTTT. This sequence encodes CASSPRSDTGELFF. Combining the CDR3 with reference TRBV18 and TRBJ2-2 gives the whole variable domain NAGVMQNPRHLVRRRGQEARLRCSPMKGHSHVYWYRQLPEEGLKFMVYLQKENIIDESGMPKERFSAEFPKEGPSILRIQQVVRGDSAAYFCASSPRSDTGELFFGEGSRLTVL.

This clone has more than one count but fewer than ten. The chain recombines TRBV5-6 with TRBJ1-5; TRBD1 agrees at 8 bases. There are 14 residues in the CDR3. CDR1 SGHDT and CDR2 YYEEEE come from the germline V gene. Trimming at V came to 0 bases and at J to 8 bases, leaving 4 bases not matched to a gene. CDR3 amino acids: CASSLGLQGEPQHF. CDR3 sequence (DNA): TGTGCCAGCAGCTTGGGGTTACAGGGGGAGCCCCAGCATTTT. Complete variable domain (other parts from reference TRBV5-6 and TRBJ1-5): DAGVTQSPTHLIKTRGQQVTLRCSPKSGHDTVSWYQQALGQGPQFIFQYYEEEERQRGNFPDRFSGHQFPNYSSELNVNALLLGDSALYLCASSLGLQGEPQHFGDGTRLSIL.

Here the CDR3 DNA reads TGTGCCAGCAGCTTTAGGGCCGCGCCGCAGTATTTT. Its translation is CASSFRAAPQYF. This chain uses TRBV5-8 with TRBJ2-3; no clear D. Germline CDR1 reads SGHTS; CDR2 reads YDEGEE. This CDR3 contains 12 residues. The V end lost 2 bases, the J end lost 10 bases, and 11 bases lay between the germline ends.

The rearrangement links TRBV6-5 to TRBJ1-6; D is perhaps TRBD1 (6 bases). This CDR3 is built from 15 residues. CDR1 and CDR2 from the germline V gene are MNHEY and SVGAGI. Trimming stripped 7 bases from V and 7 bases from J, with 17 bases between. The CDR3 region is CASTQRGGPNSPLHF. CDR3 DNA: TGTGCCAGCACCCAAAGGGGGGGACCCAATTCACCCCTCCACTTT.

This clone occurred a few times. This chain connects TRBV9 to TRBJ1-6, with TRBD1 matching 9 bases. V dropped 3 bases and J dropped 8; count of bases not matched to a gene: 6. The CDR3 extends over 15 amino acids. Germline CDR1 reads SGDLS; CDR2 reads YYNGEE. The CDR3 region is CASSAGDREDSPLHF. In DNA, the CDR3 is TGTGCCAGCAGCGCAGGGGACAGGGAAGATTCACCCCTCCACTTT. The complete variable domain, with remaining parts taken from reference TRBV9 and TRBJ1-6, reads DSGVTQTPKHLITATGQRVTLRCSPRSGDLSVYWYQQSLDQGLQFLIQYYNGEERAKGNILERFSAQQFPDLHSELNLSSLELGDSALYFCASSAGDREDSPLHFGNGTRLTVT.

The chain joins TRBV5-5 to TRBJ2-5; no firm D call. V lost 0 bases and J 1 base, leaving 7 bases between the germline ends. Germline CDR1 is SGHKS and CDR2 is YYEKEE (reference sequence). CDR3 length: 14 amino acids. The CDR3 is CASSLVAAQETQYF. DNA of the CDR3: TGTGCCAGCAGCTTGGTGGCAGCCCAAGAGACCCAGTACTTC.

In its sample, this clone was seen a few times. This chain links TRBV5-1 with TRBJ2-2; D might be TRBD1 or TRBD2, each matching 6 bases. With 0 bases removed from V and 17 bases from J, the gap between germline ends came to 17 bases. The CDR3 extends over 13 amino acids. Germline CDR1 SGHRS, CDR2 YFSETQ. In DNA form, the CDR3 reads TGCGCCAGCAGCTTGGATAGTTCGGGGGCCCGATTTTTT. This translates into CASSLDSSGARFF.